These T cell receptor beta chains were read from a single sample in a study of blood T cell repertoires in COVID-19. Assay: immunoSEQ multiplex PCR; the TCRdb copy retains only in-frame clones and omits some. Of around 250,000 clones listed, approximately 88% were seen once; the top ten hold roughly 10%. Sample: peripheral blood. These receptor sequences come from a woman aged 70 to 79 with COVID-19, enrolled during active disease. Each CDR3 is given with its conserved first and last residue. D genes are given only for firm matches. Clone size appears in some rows only: once, few, many, or a class for an expanded clone.

d_gene	v_gene	abundance	j_gene	CDR3aa	CDR3nt
TRBD2	TRBV2	-	TRBJ2-7	CASWSGSSYEQYF	TGTGCCAGCTGGAGCGGGAGTTCCTACGAGCAGTACTTC
TRBD1	TRBV28	-	TRBJ1-5	CASSQWDRGANQPQHF	TGTGCCAGCAGTCAATGGGACAGGGGGGCGAATCAGCCCCAGCATTTT
TRBD1	TRBV5-8	-	TRBJ1-1	CASSHLSRTGRAEAFF	TGTGCCAGCAGCCATCTTAGTCGGACAGGCAGAGCTGAAGCTTTCTTT
-	TRBV30	-	TRBJ1-5	CAWSAGSYSNQPQHF	TGTGCCTGGAGTGCAGGTTCGTACAGCAATCAGCCCCAGCATTTT
-	TRBV28	-	TRBJ1-2	CASSLASTGRGYTF	TGTGCCAGCAGTTTAGCGTCGACAGGTCGTGGCTACACCTTC
-	TRBV18	-	TRBJ1-1	CASSPGRNTEAFF	TGTGCCAGCTCACCAGGCAGGAACACTGAAGCTTTCTTT
-	TRBV24-1	-	TRBJ1-4	CATSDLPGEHYEKLFF	TGTGCCACCAGTGATTTGCCGGGGGAACATTATGAAAAACTGTTTTTT
-	TRBV5-1	-	TRBJ1-3	CASSPGRVGNTIYF	TGCGCCAGCAGCCCTGGCAGGGTGGGAAACACCATATATTTT
-	TRBV10-3	-	TRBJ1-2	CAITRDRFGYTF	TGTGCCATCACTCGAGACAGGTTTGGCTACACCTTC
TRBD1	TRBV5-6	-	TRBJ2-7	CASSLGQGAFYEQYF	TGTGCCAGCAGCCTGGGACAGGGGGCGTTCTACGAGCAGTACTTC
-	TRBV13	once	TRBJ1-6	CASTPPGGGYSPLHF	TGTGCCAGCACTCCCCCTGGCGGGGGGTATTCACCCCTCCACTTT
TRBD1	TRBV5-4	-	TRBJ1-2	CASSVDRGLGYTF	TGTGCCAGCAGCGTGGACAGGGGGCTTGGCTACACCTTC
TRBD2	TRBV7-2	-	TRBJ2-1	CASSLAPASGSYNEQFF	TGTGCCAGCAGCTTAGCGCCGGCTAGCGGGAGTTACAATGAGCAGTTCTTC
-	TRBV5-6	-	TRBJ2-6	CASSPSHDSSGANVLTF	TGTGCCAGCAGCCCAAGCCACGACAGCTCTGGGGCCAACGTCCTGACTTTC
-	TRBV30	few	TRBJ1-6	CAWSGAGAGNSPLHF	TGTGCCTGGAGTGGCGCGGGAGCGGGTAATTCACCCCTCCACTTT